The next 21 T cell receptor beta chains were all read from a single sample in a study of T cells after yellow fever vaccination. TCRdb called the 5' RACE reads again in MiXCR, with one record for every CDR3 protein. The sample records 500,000 to 650,000 distinct CDR3 sequences, around an eighth being singletons. The material was PBMCs, obtained on the day of the yellow fever booster vaccination. Receptor source: a man aged 30-40 years who received the YFV17D yellow fever vaccine.

This clonotype showed up just a few times. The chain is built from TRBV12-3 or TRBV12-4 and TRBJ1-6, with 7 bases fitting TRBD1. J gave up 10 bases and V 5 bases, and 8 bases lay outside the gene matches. This CDR3 spans 14 amino acids. The CDR3 DNA sequence: TGTGCCAGCAGTCGTCCCGGGACAGACTCACCCCTCCACTTT. Protein sequence: CASSRPGTDSPLHF.

The rearrangement links TRBV10-3 to TRBJ2-7; the D is unclear. Germline V gene data show CDR1 as ENHRY and CDR2 as SYGVKD. V was cut by 2 bases and J by 3 bases, with 11 bases left in between. The CDR3 is made up of 14 amino acids. CDR3 amino acids: CAISEAPTSYEQYF. CDR3 coding DNA: TGTGCCATCAGTGAGGCCCCGACCAGCTACGAGCAGTACTTC.

This clonotype was found a few times. The V gene is TRBV20-1, the J gene TRBJ2-1; TRBD2 is a possible D gene (6 bases). V lost 3 bases and J lost 10, with 16 bases in between. The germline gives CDR1 DFQATT, CDR2 SNEGSKA (reference sequence). The CDR3 spans 13 residues. As DNA, the CDR3 is TGCAGTGCTAGGGCCGGGGGAGTGGGCGAGCAGTTCTTC. Its translation is CSARAGGVGEQFF.

This clonotype was seen a few times. The chain uses TRBV10-3 and TRBJ2-3, with 12 bases lining up with TRBD2. V lost 5 bases and J lost 4; bases outside the gene matches: 4. The CDR3 length is 15 residues. The germline V gene encodes CDR1 ENHRY and CDR2 SYGVKD. The CDR3 here is CAISRLAGGPDTQYF. The CDR3 DNA is TGTGCCATCAGTCGTCTAGCGGGGGGGCCAGATACGCAGTATTTT.

The rearrangement uses TRBV3-1 and TRBJ2-7; 7 bases align to TRBD1. V dropped 0 bases and J dropped 3; count of bases not matched to a gene: 2. The CDR3 length is 14 residues. Germline V lookup: CDR1 LGHDT, CDR2 YNNKEL (reference sequence). The DNA of the CDR3 is TGTGCCAGCAGCCAAGATAACAGGGGCTACGAGCAGTACTTC. This encodes CASSQDNRGYEQYF.

In this sample, this clonotype turned up a few times. V usage is TRBV27 and J usage is TRBJ2-7, with D perhaps matching TRBD1 (5 bases). The CDR3 runs to 14 residues. CDR1 is MNHEY and CDR2 is SMNVEV in the germline V gene (reference sequence). V shed 6 bases and J shed 1 base, with 13 bases lying between them. The CDR3 nucleotides are TGTGCCAGCAGGCCTAGGTCAGGGTCCTACGAGCAGTACTTC. It yields the protein CASRPRSGSYEQYF.

The chain employs TRBV19 and TRBJ2-3; no clear D. V gave up 9 bases and J gave up 2 bases, with 18 bases separating them. CDR1 is LNHDA, CDR2 SQIVND, per germline (reference sequence). CDR3 length equals 15 residues. The CDR3 loop reads CASSLQEALTDTQYF. Here the CDR3 DNA reads TGTGCCAGCAGCCTTCAGGAAGCCCTCACAGATACGCAGTATTTT.

The chain links TRBV6-5 to TRBJ2-2; tentative D call: TRBD1 (6 bases). Germline assignment: CDR1 MNHEY and CDR2 SVGAGI. V was trimmed by 1 base and J by 7 bases, leaving 13 bases between them. The CDR3 contains 15 residues. CDR3 region: CASSYFGQQGGELFF. The DNA for the CDR3 is TGTGCCAGCAGTTACTTCGGACAGCAGGGCGGGGAGCTGTTTTTT.

This clonotype was observed a handful of times. The V and J genes are TRBV7-8 and TRBJ2-1; 10 bases are shared with TRBD2. Germline CDR1 is SGHVS and CDR2 is FQNEAQ. The junction had 5 bases not matched to a gene; V was cut back by 4 bases and J by 2 bases. The CDR3 consists of 16 residues. The CDR3 reads CASSSLLAGAYNEQFF. The DNA for the CDR3 is TGTGCCAGCAGCTCCCTTCTAGCGGGAGCCTACAATGAGCAGTTCTTC.

The CDR3 sequence is CASSLAGTRYEQYF. The CDR3 DNA reads TGCGCCAGCAGCTTGGCCGGGACTAGGTACGAGCAGTACTTC. V usage is TRBV5-1 and J usage is TRBJ2-7, with 8 bases aligning to TRBD2. V gave up 0 bases and J gave up 4 bases; unmatched junction bases: 3. Germline V gene sequence: CDR1 SGHRS, CDR2 YFSETQ. The CDR3 is 14 residues long.

This clonotype showed up many times. The J gene is TRBJ2-3, the V gene TRBV4-3; D is ambiguous. The CDR3 runs 11 residues. Trimming took off 6 bases at V and 5 bases at J, with 6 bases between the two ends. Germline V lookup: CDR1 LGHNA, CDR2 YSLEER. The CDR3 DNA sequence: TGCGCCAGCAGAGGTGGAGATACGCAGTATTTT. Translating it yields CASRGGDTQYF.

CDR3 DNA: TGCAGTGCTGGAGCTAGCGGGAGCTCCTACGAGCAGTACTTC. It encodes CSAGASGSSYEQYF. V is TRBV20-1 and J is TRBJ2-7; 10 bases match TRBD2. Germline V gives CDR1 DFQATT, CDR2 SNEGSKA (reference sequence). The CDR3 is made up of 14 amino acids. The V and J ends lost 5 bases and 0 bases, in that order; junction bases with no gene match: 4.

At least ten counts were recorded for this clonotype. The rearrangement links TRBV28 to TRBJ1-1, with D tentatively TRBD1 (5 bases). From germline, CDR1 is MDHEN and CDR2 SYDVKM. The CDR3 is 13 residues long. Trimming cost V 6 bases and J 7 bases, with 15 bases left between them. CDR3 loop: CASSGTNGFEAFF. CDR3 bases: TGTGCCAGCAGCGGGACGAATGGCTTTGAAGCTTTCTTT.

This chain uses TRBV6-6 with TRBJ2-3; the D gene is possibly TRBD2 (5 bases). The CDR3 is made up of 12 amino acids. V lost 0 bases, J lost 8 bases, and 6 bases lay in between. Germline V CDR1 and CDR2: MNHNY, SVGAGI (reference sequence). For the CDR3, the DNA is TGTGCCAGCAGTTACTCAGAGGGTACGCAGTATTTT. It is translated as CASSYSEGTQYF.

The J gene is TRBJ2-7, the V gene TRBV6-5; D gene ambiguous. Germline values: CDR1 MNHEY, CDR2 SVGAGI. There are 13 residues in the CDR3. V was cut by 1 base and J by 3 bases, with 7 bases left in between. The CDR3 DNA is TGTGCCAGCAGTTACTACGTGGGCTACGAGCAGTACTTC. Translating gives CASSYYVGYEQYF.

Many counts were recorded for this clonotype. The gene calls are TRBV5-1 and TRBJ1-1; TRBD1 might be the D (5 bases). The germline V and J ends were trimmed by 5 bases and 4 bases, with 18 bases remaining between them. This CDR3 has 15 residues. CDR1 and CDR2 (germline): SGHRS, YFSETQ. CDR3 bases: TGCGCCAGCAGGGGGACGGAGGATGCCCGCACTGAAGCTTTCTTT. This gives the protein CASRGTEDARTEAFF.

In this sample, this clonotype turned up many times. The gene calls are TRBV20-1 and TRBJ2-3; 7 bases map to TRBD1. After removal of 5 bases from V and 4 bases from J, the junction contained 9 bases not matched to a gene. The CDR3 loop spans 14 amino acids. Germline CDR1 DFQATT, CDR2 SNEGSKA (reference sequence). CDR3 protein: CSASRQGGADTQYF. CDR3 in DNA: TGCAGTGCTTCCCGACAGGGTGGAGCAGATACGCAGTATTTT.

This clonotype was seen more than once but under ten times. The rearrangement uses TRBV6-5 and TRBJ2-2, with no clear D. The CDR3 contains 12 residues. V lost 10 bases to trimming and J lost 4 bases, with 10 bases between them. Germline loops: CDR1 MNHEY, CDR2 SVGAGI. CDR3 in DNA: TGTGCCACTACCCAAAGCACCGGGGAGCTGTTTTTT. This translates into CATTQSTGELFF.

The CDR3 reads CASSPTPSGESSYEQYF. The CDR3 bases are TGTGCCAGCAGCCCTACTCCTAGCGGGGAGAGCTCCTACGAGCAGTACTTC. The chain uses TRBV4-2 and TRBJ2-7; 9 nucleotides agree with TRBD2. CDR1 is LGHNA, CDR2 YNFKEQ, per germline. Trimming removed 4 bases from V and 0 bases from J; junction bases left unmatched: 10. The CDR3 totals 17 residues.

This clonotype has a handful of counts. The chain couples TRBV5-1 to TRBJ2-3; maybe TRBD2 (7 bases). CDR3 length equals 17 residues. Trimming removed 3 bases from V and 0 bases from J, with 17 bases in between. The germline gives CDR1 SGHRS, CDR2 YFSETQ. In DNA, the CDR3 is TGCGCCAGCAGCTGGGGGGCTAGCGGAACTAGCACAGATACGCAGTATTTT. Its translation is CASSWGASGTSTDTQYF.

V gene TRBV20-1 combines with J gene TRBJ2-5, with D perhaps TRBD1 (6 bases). CDR1 and CDR2 from the germline V gene are DFQATT and SNEGSKA (reference sequence). V lost 6 bases, J lost 5 bases, and 13 bases lay in between. The CDR3 covers 12 residues. CDR3 nucleotides: TGCAGTGCCACAGGGCAGGGGGAGACCCAGTACTTC. Translation: CSATGQGETQYF.